Presented here are 8 T cell receptor beta chains from one specimen sequenced in a study of blood T cells in healthy people across ages. For the second PCR, which ran for roughly 6 to 12 cycles, a sample-barcoded 5' primer and a J-beta primer mix were used. TCRdb re-called the 5' RACE reads through MiXCR, storing one row per CDR3 protein. The sample records approximately 900,000 distinct CDR3 sequences, about 48% being singletons. The sample was blood. The source of these receptors is a man aged 30 to 39 in good health.

V usage is TRBV5-1 and J usage is TRBJ2-7; perhaps TRBD1 as D (5 bases). The CDR3 has 18 amino acids. Trimming removed 0 bases from V and 0 bases from J, with 19 bases in between. CDR1 is SGHRS and CDR2 is YFSETQ in the germline V gene. CDR3 region: CASSLDVQFQGSSYEQYF. CDR3 DNA sequence: TGCGCCAGCAGCTTGGATGTTCAGTTTCAGGGCAGCTCCTACGAGCAGTACTTC. Looking up the rest from reference TRBV5-1 and TRBJ2-7 gives the full variable domain: KAGVTQTPRYLIKTRGQQVTLSCSPISGHRSVSWYQQTPGQGLQFLFEYFSETQRNKGNFPGRFSGRQFSNSRSEMNVSTLELGDSALYLCASSLDVQFQGSSYEQYFGPGTRLTVT.

The chain employs TRBV3-1 and TRBJ1-4; D gene unclear. The CDR3 loop spans 16 amino acids. Germline V gene sequence: CDR1 LGHDT, CDR2 YNNKEL (reference sequence). Between the trimmed V and J ends, which lost 0 bases and 5 bases, there was a span of 13 bases. Here the CDR3 DNA reads TGTGCCAGCAGCCAAGATCAGATTTCAAGGAATGAAAAACTGTTTTTT. Protein sequence: CASSQDQISRNEKLFF.

This clonotype was observed a few times. The rearrangement uses TRBV4-1 and TRBJ2-3, with 9 bases lining up with TRBD1. The ends lost 1 base at V and 4 bases at J; junction bases unmatched: 3. Germline V gene data show CDR1 as MGHRA and CDR2 as YSYEKL. The CDR3 covers 15 residues. The CDR3 bases are TGCGCCAGCAGCCAAGGGGACAGGGATTCAGATACGCAGTATTTT. It encodes CASSQGDRDSDTQYF.

The rearrangement uses TRBV14 and TRBJ2-7, with 8 bases that match TRBD2. Unmatched junction bases numbered 10, after V lost 2 bases and J lost 7 bases. The CDR3 is 15 amino acids. Per the germline V gene, CDR1 is SGHDN and CDR2 is FVKESK. The CDR3 bases are TGTGCCAGCAGCCAATTTTCGGGGGGGCTCGGTGAGCAGTACTTC. Its protein product is CASSQFSGGLGEQYF. The full variable domain, rest sourced from reference TRBV14 and TRBJ2-7, is EAGVTQFPSHSVIEKGQTVTLRCDPISGHDNLYWYRRVMGKEIKFLLHFVKESKQDESGMPNNRFLAERTGGTYSTLKVQPAELEDSGVYFCASSQFSGGLGEQYFGPGTRLTVT.

This clonotype showed up many times. The chain recombines TRBV27 with TRBJ1-2, with 8 bases aligning to TRBD1. Germline V gives CDR1 MNHEY, CDR2 SMNVEV (reference sequence). J lost 3 bases, V lost 2 bases, and 2 bases had no gene match. The CDR3 contains 14 residues. The CDR3 region has the DNA TGTGCCAGCAGTTTAAACAGGGGGGACTATGGCTACACCTTC. As protein: CASSLNRGDYGYTF.

This clonotype was seen more than once but under ten times. V is TRBV20-1 and J is TRBJ2-5, with D uncertain. The CDR3 is 12 residues long. The V and J ends lost 5 bases and 5 bases respectively, with 12 bases between them. CDR1 and CDR2 (germline): DFQATT, SNEGSKA (reference sequence). The CDR3 coding sequence is TGCAGTGCTCACGACCTAGGGGAGACCCAGTACTTC. Residues: CSAHDLGETQYF.

V gene TRBV12-5 combines with J gene TRBJ1-1; D is undetermined. In germline, CDR1 is LGHNT, CDR2 FRNRAP. Between the trimmed V and J ends, which lost 0 bases and 5 bases, there was a span of 22 bases. CDR3 length equals 18 residues. The CDR3 spells CASGLVPGSITTETEAFF. The CDR3 nucleotides read TGTGCTAGTGGTTTGGTACCCGGGAGTATTACCACTGAGACTGAAGCTTTCTTT.

The chain employs TRBV15 and TRBJ1-2; D not certain. This CDR3 contains 15 residues. The V gene's germline CDR1 is LNHNV and CDR2 YYDKDF (reference sequence). V lost 0 bases, J lost 4 bases, and 12 bases lay in between. CDR3 amino acids: CATSRDKADFYGYTF. For the CDR3, the DNA is TGTGCCACCAGCAGAGATAAAGCAGATTTCTATGGCTACACCTTC.